This T cell receptor beta chain came from a study of shared T cell receptors in the human thymus. The V segment lost 2 bases and the J segment 1 base; nucleotides outside the gene matches: 4. Per germline, CDR1 GTSNPN and CDR2 SVGIG (reference sequence). This CDR3 has 15 amino acids. Produced via immunoSEQ multiplex PCR; TCRdb's table is partial and in-frame only. The profile shows hundreds of thousands of clones, 80% to 90% of them singletons. These data were likewise used in another study, on human thymus T cells. According to that study: Related research described strongly overlapping thymic repertoires in unrelated people.

The sequence was collected from a boy younger than two with a congenital heart defect. The sequenced sample consisted of thymocytes. V usage is TRBV30 and J usage is TRBJ2-5, with TRBD2 matching over 10 bases. The DNA for the CDR3 is TGTGCCTGGAGTCTTAGCGGGGGGATCCAAGAGACCCAGTACTTC. This codes for CAWSLSGGIQETQYF.